The next 30 T cell receptor beta chains were all read from a single sample in a study of blood T cell repertoires in COVID-19. The table came from immunoSEQ multiplex PCR; TCRdb's copy has only in-frame clones and leaves some out. The data show roughly 520,000 clones, with over 75% seen just once and over 1.5% held by the top ten. Sequenced sample: PBMCs or T cells enriched from blood (not recorded which). The origin of the receptors is a woman in her thirties or forties who had recovered from COVID-19.

CDR3 nucleotides: TGCGCCGCCTCAGAGGGTGCTAGCGGGGTCACAGATACGCAGTATTTT. Protein sequence: CAASEGASGVTDTQYF. The V call is TRBV10-2, the J call TRBJ2-3, with TRBD2 identical over 9 bases. CDR3 length equals 16 residues. The ends lost 11 bases at V and 2 bases at J; junction bases unmatched: 14. Germline V CDR1 and CDR2: WSHSY, SAAADI.

This chain connects TRBV19 to TRBJ1-1; D perhaps matches TRBD1 (5 bases). This CDR3 has 15 amino acids. V was shortened by 0 bases and J by 5 bases, with 13 bases between the two germline ends. In germline, CDR1 is LNHDA, CDR2 SQIVND (reference sequence). The CDR3 DNA follows: TGTGCCAGTAGTATAGACATCCAGGGTATTACTGAAGCTTTCTTT. Protein product: CASSIDIQGITEAFF.

This clone was seen only a few times. The chain links TRBV10-1 to TRBJ1-2; D is undetermined. CDR3 length: 12 residues. V was trimmed by 6 bases and J by 4 bases, leaving 9 bases between them. Germline V gives CDR1 WNHNN, CDR2 SYGVQD (reference sequence). CDR3 sequence reads: CASSAGSYGYTF. CDR3 nucleotide sequence: TGCGCCAGCAGCGCGGGCAGCTATGGCTACACCTTC.

The chain carries TRBV6-5 and TRBJ2-7; the match to TRBD2 covers 8 bases. The CDR3 runs 13 residues. Losses at the gene ends were 7 bases for V and 9 bases for J; bases not matched to a gene: 11. Per germline, CDR1 MNHEY and CDR2 SVGAGI. CDR3 amino acids: CASKASGSSVQYF. CDR3 DNA: TGTGCCAGCAAGGCTAGCGGGTCTTCGGTGCAGTACTTC.

V gene TRBV30 combines with J gene TRBJ1-2, with 9 bases identical to TRBD1. The CDR3 sequence is 16 residues long. Germline V gene data show CDR1 as GTSNPN and CDR2 as SVGIG (reference sequence). V lost 3 bases and J lost 6; bases outside the gene matches: 14. The CDR3 region is CAWRPPHTGGEDGYTF. CDR3 bases: TGTGCCTGGAGACCCCCCCACACAGGGGGCGAGGATGGCTACACCTTC.

This clone appeared once. The V call is TRBV21-1, the J call TRBJ1-5. TRBV21-1 is a documented pseudogene. The CDR3 covers 13 residues. The CDR3: CASRPGENQPQHF. Written as DNA, the CDR3 is TGTGCCAGCAGACCGGGGGAGAATCAGCCCCAGCATTTT.

The chain is built from TRBV5-1 and TRBJ2-1; possibly TRBD1 for D (5 bases). Germline V lookup: CDR1 SGHRS, CDR2 YFSETQ. Trimming took 2 bases from V and 2 from J, leaving 11 bases between them. The CDR3 totals 15 residues. CDR3 DNA sequence: TGCGCCAGCAGCTTCGTGGCAGGGCCCTACAATGAGCAGTTCTTC. Amino acid sequence: CASSFVAGPYNEQFF.

This chain joins TRBV4-2 and TRBJ1-2; no clear D gene. Trimming pared 1 base from V and 0 bases from J, leaving 15 bases between. The germline gives CDR1 LGHNA, CDR2 YNFKEQ. The CDR3 has 17 amino acids. CDR3 protein: CASSQVSQATANYGYTF. Here the CDR3 DNA reads TGTGCCAGCAGCCAAGTTAGTCAGGCCACTGCTAACTATGGCTACACCTTC.

The V and J genes are TRBV5-4 and TRBJ2-1; 8 bases are shared with TRBD2. Per germline, CDR1 SGHNT and CDR2 YYREEE (reference sequence). The CDR3 contains 17 residues. Losses at the gene ends were 4 bases for V and 6 bases for J; bases not matched to a gene: 15. The CDR3 reads CASSPTGGTSRGNEQFF. DNA of the CDR3: TGTGCCAGCAGCCCAACCGGGGGGACTAGTCGAGGCAATGAGCAGTTCTTC.

DNA of the CDR3: TGTGCCAGTAGCCCTGGGCGGGGTGCGGGATCACCCCTCCACTTT. The encoded protein is CASSPGRGAGSPLHF. V and J are TRBV19 and TRBJ1-6; the D is unclear. Germline CDR1 reads LNHDA; CDR2 reads SQIVND (reference sequence). The CDR3 covers 15 residues. Trimming stripped 6 bases from V and 10 bases from J, with 19 bases between. Complete variable domain (other parts from reference TRBV19 and TRBJ1-6): DGGITQSPKYLFRKEGQNVTLSCEQNLNHDAMYWYRQDPGQGLRLIYYSQIVNDFQKGDIAEGYSVSREKKESFPLTVTSAQKNPTAFYLCASSPGRGAGSPLHFGNGTRLTVT.

The gene calls are TRBV11-3 and TRBJ1-1; D ambiguous. The V end lost 4 bases, the J end lost 0 bases, and 15 bases lay between the germline ends. CDR3 length equals 16 residues. Germline V gene data show CDR1 as SGHNT and CDR2 as YENEEA. Here the CDR3 reads CASSSRRGGMNTEAFF. In DNA, the CDR3 is TGTGCCAGCAGCTCCCGGCGAGGAGGCATGAACACTGAAGCTTTCTTT.

This rearrangement joins TRBV10-3 to TRBJ1-2; perhaps TRBD1 as D (5 bases). The CDR3 is 14 amino acids. The germline V gene encodes CDR1 ENHRY and CDR2 SYGVKD. The germline V and J ends were trimmed by 0 bases and 2 bases, with 7 bases remaining between them. CDR3 sequence reads: CAISESGLNYGYTF. The CDR3 nucleotides read TGTGCCATCAGTGAGTCGGGACTAAACTATGGCTACACCTTC.

The chain has TRBV11-2 and TRBJ1-2; no clear D gene. The germline CDR1 and CDR2 sequences are SGHAT and FQNNGV. The CDR3 totals 17 residues. The V end lost 0 bases, the J end lost 0 bases, and 14 bases lay between the germline ends. The CDR3 bases are TGTGCCAGCAGCTTAGACATGGGCCGAACAGCTAACTATGGCTACACCTTC. Translation: CASSLDMGRTANYGYTF.

The rearrangement links TRBV10-3 to TRBJ2-7; TRBD1 agrees at 7 bases. V was pared by 0 bases and J by 5 bases, with 13 bases of the junction left unmatched. The CDR3 totals 17 residues. CDR1 is ENHRY, CDR2 SYGVKD, per germline. DNA for the CDR3: TGTGCCATCAGTGAGTCGACCGTACAGGGGTTCGGCGACGAGCAGTACTTC. Residues: CAISESTVQGFGDEQYF.

The chain joins TRBV6-1 to TRBJ1-1, with TRBD1 identical over 8 bases. Germline CDR1 is MNHNS and CDR2 is SASEGT. The CDR3 loop spans 16 amino acids. The ends lost 3 bases at V and 1 base at J; junction bases unmatched: 7. In nucleotides, the CDR3 is TGTGCCAGCAGTGACCCCGGGACAGGTTGGAACACTGAAGCTTTCTTT. Translating gives CASSDPGTGWNTEAFF.

The V and J genes are TRBV5-1 and TRBJ2-2; 7 bases are a match to TRBD1. The V gene end was trimmed by 4 bases and the J gene end by 3 bases; junction bases not matched to a gene: 3. Germline V gene sequence: CDR1 SGHRS, CDR2 YFSETQ. The CDR3 contains 14 residues. In DNA form, the CDR3 reads TGCGCCAGCAGCCCACAGGGGTACACCGGGGAGCTGTTTTTT. This encodes CASSPQGYTGELFF.

The J gene is TRBJ1-1, the V gene TRBV2, with D unresolved. Between the trimmed V and J ends, which lost 3 bases and 7 bases, there was a span of 12 bases. The CDR3 is 13 residues long. The germline CDR1 and CDR2 sequences are SNHLY and FYNNEI. The CDR3 nucleotides read TGTGCCAGCAGTGATGGGCGGGGAGGTGAAGCTTTCTTT. Its protein is CASSDGRGGEAFF.

The rearrangement joins TRBV6-5 to TRBJ1-2, with 7 bases that match TRBD1. CDR3 length: 15 residues. Germline CDR1 MNHEY, CDR2 SVGAGI. V lost 2 bases to trimming and J lost 6 bases; unmatched junction nucleotides: 9. CDR3 in DNA: TGTGCCAGCAGTTACCGGGCGGACAGGTGGGATGGCTACACCTTC. It is translated as CASSYRADRWDGYTF.

The chain links TRBV3-1 (or the pseudogene TRBV3-2) to TRBJ1-4; no clear D. This CDR3 contains 15 residues. V lost 0 bases to trimming and J lost 0 bases, with 5 bases between them. Germline-derived CDR1 and CDR2 are LGHDT and YNNKEL (reference sequence). The CDR3 loop reads CASSQDTATNEKLFF. The CDR3, as DNA: TGTGCCAGCAGCCAAGACACGGCAACTAATGAAAAACTGTTTTTT.

The V and J genes are TRBV7-9 and TRBJ2-3; a weak D match, TRBD2 (5 bases). CDR1 and CDR2 (germline): SEHNR, FQNEAQ (reference sequence). Trimming pared 5 bases from V and 3 bases from J, leaving 12 bases between. This CDR3 contains 14 residues. The DNA of the CDR3 is TGTGCCAGCAGCGACAACCCGGGGACAGATACGCAGTATTTT. Translated: CASSDNPGTDTQYF.

This clone was recorded only once. The chain recombines TRBV18 with TRBJ1-5; D not resolved. The CDR3 extends over 15 amino acids. Trimming removed 6 bases from V and 3 bases from J, with 15 bases in between. Germline V CDR1 and CDR2: KGHSH, LQKENI. The CDR3: CASSTSTAFNQPQHF. The CDR3 bases are TGTGCCAGCTCGACTAGTACGGCTTTCAATCAGCCCCAGCATTTT.

The chain carries TRBV5-1 and TRBJ2-1, with 9 bases identical to TRBD2. From germline, CDR1 is SGHRS and CDR2 YFSETQ. After removal of 1 base from V and 4 bases from J, the junction contained 3 bases not matched to a gene. The CDR3 is 15 residues long. Written as DNA, the CDR3 is TGCGCCAGCAGCTTGTTAGCGGGGGAATACAATGAGCAGTTCTTC. It encodes CASSLLAGEYNEQFF.

Details on this clone: The junction departs from germline at one end; a sequencing error may be responsible. The CDR3 here is CASRLAGGSLEQYF. CDR3 in DNA: TGTGCCAGCAGGTTAGCGGGAGGCTCCCTCGAGCAGTACTTC. This chain connects TRBV11-2 to TRBJ2-7; TRBD2 agrees at 10 bases. The CDR3 totals 14 residues. Per the germline V gene, CDR1 is SGHAT and CDR2 is FQNNGV.

This clone was detected only a few times. This chain joins TRBV3-1 (or the pseudogene TRBV3-2) and TRBJ1-5, with 7 bases fitting TRBD1. Germline assignment: CDR1 LGHDT and CDR2 YNNKEL (reference sequence). V lost 5 bases to trimming and J lost 7 bases; unmatched junction nucleotides: 8. CDR3 length: 14 residues. CDR3 residues: CASSAQGTGQPQHF. CDR3 DNA sequence: TGTGCCAGCAGCGCACAGGGGACGGGGCAGCCCCAGCATTTT.

The chain joins TRBV27 to TRBJ1-3; 9 nucleotides align to TRBD1. Per germline, CDR1 MNHEY and CDR2 SMNVEV (reference sequence). The CDR3 has 14 amino acids. With V trimmed by 6 bases and J by 8 bases, 8 bases remained unmatched. CDR3 sequence reads: CASSTDRGADTIYF. Here the CDR3 DNA reads TGTGCCAGCAGCACAGACAGGGGGGCAGACACCATATATTTT.

This rearrangement joins TRBV7-8 to TRBJ2-7, with 12 positions matching TRBD2. CDR1 SGHVS and CDR2 FQNEAQ come from the germline V gene. The ends lost 3 bases at V and 5 bases at J; junction bases unmatched: 5. This CDR3 region has 15 residues. CDR3 sequence (DNA): TGTGCCAGCAGCTTTAGACTAGCGGGAGAACACGAGCAGTACTTC. As protein: CASSFRLAGEHEQYF. Using reference TRBV7-8 and TRBJ2-7 for the parts outside the CDR3, the full variable domain is GAGVSQSPRYKVAKRGQDVALRCDPISGHVSLFWYQQALGQGPEFLTYFQNEAQLDKSGLPSDRFFAERPEGSVSTLKIQRTQQEDSAVYLCASSFRLAGEHEQYFGPGTRLTVT.

This chain connects TRBV10-3 to TRBJ1-4, with D possibly TRBD1 on 5 matching bases. Trimming removed 4 bases from V and 6 bases from J, with 6 bases in between. The CDR3 sequence is 12 residues long. Germline values: CDR1 ENHRY, CDR2 SYGVKD. CDR3 DNA sequence: TGTGCCATCAGTGGCAGGGATGAAAAACTGTTTTTT. Translating gives CAISGRDEKLFF.

Details on this clone: The sample contains more than one DNA sequence encoding this CDR3. This sequence joins TRBV12-3 or TRBV12-4 and TRBJ1-1; unclear D gene. The CDR3 loop spans 13 amino acids. Trimming took off 2 bases at V and 1 base at J, with 5 bases between the two ends. The chain's CDR3 is CASSLLANTEAFF. The DNA of the CDR3 is TGTGCCAGCAGTTTACTGGCGAACACTGAAGCTTTCTTT.

V usage is TRBV28 and J usage is TRBJ1-2; D uncertain. Trimming pared 3 bases from V and 8 bases from J, leaving 7 bases between. Germline assignment: CDR1 MDHEN and CDR2 SYDVKM. This CDR3 has 11 amino acids. CDR3: CASSFRGGYTF. CDR3 nucleotide sequence: TGTGCCAGCAGTTTCCGCGGAGGCTACACCTTC.

V usage is TRBV6-5 and J usage is TRBJ1-1; perhaps TRBD1 as D (5 bases). The V gene lost 4 bases and the J gene lost 2 bases, with 17 bases spanning the gap. Germline CDR1 is MNHEY and CDR2 is SVGAGI. This CDR3 region has 16 residues. CDR3 bases: TGTGCCAGCAGTTTTCTTCCGACAGAGATTAACACTGAAGCTTTCTTT. As protein: CASSFLPTEINTEAFF.